Listed below are T cell receptor beta chains from one sample, sequenced in a study of T-cell reconstitution after alpha-beta-depleted transplantation in children. TCRdb passed the PCR reads through MiXCR, listing each CDR3 protein once. The sample consists of about a million distinct CDR3 sequences, roughly 29% of them appearing once. Sequenced material: PBMCs, mostly from graft donor cells, taken 360 days after TCRalphabeta/CD19-depleted stem cell transplant. The receptors were gathered from a boy younger than two who had a stem cell transplant for SCID, so the T cells may come from the graft donor. The CDR3 runs from the conserved cysteine through the conserved F or W. The order of the fields is clone size, D gene, J gene, V gene, CDR3 DNA, CDR3 protein. The D gene is left open where the match is weak. A row's size may be missing; if present it is once, few, many or a size class.

abundance: few
d_gene: NA
j_gene: TRBJ2-1
v_gene: TRBV24-1
CDR3nt: TGTGCCACCAGTGCCCCAGGGGGGGTTTACAATGAGCAGTTCTTC
CDR3aa: CATSAPGGVYNEQFF

abundance: few
d_gene: NA
j_gene: TRBJ1-6
v_gene: TRBV20-1
CDR3nt: TGCAGTGCTAGAGATGGTGGCAGGGTGAATTCACCCCTCCACTTT
CDR3aa: CSARDGGRVNSPLHF

abundance: few
d_gene: TRBD2
j_gene: TRBJ2-5
v_gene: TRBV9
CDR3nt: TGTGCCAGCAGCGACGGGGGGTTCTCCCAAGAGACCCAGTACTTC
CDR3aa: CASSDGGFSQETQYF

abundance: NA
d_gene: NA
j_gene: TRBJ2-7
v_gene: TRBV15
CDR3nt: TGTGCCACCAGCAGAGGGATATCGGGCGAGCAGTACTTC
CDR3aa: CATSRGISGEQYF

abundance: NA
d_gene: TRBD1
j_gene: TRBJ2-3
v_gene: TRBV6-1
CDR3nt: TGTGCCAGCAGAGACAGGGTCGTAGATACGCAGTATTTT
CDR3aa: CASRDRVVDTQYF

abundance: few
d_gene: NA
j_gene: TRBJ2-1
v_gene: TRBV7-9
CDR3nt: TGTGCCAGCAGCAACTTTAGGGGGGCCTGGGATGAGCAGTTCTTC
CDR3aa: CASSNFRGAWDEQFF

abundance: many
d_gene: NA
j_gene: TRBJ1-5
v_gene: TRBV20-1
CDR3nt: TGCAGTGCTAGAGATAGGGGTAGGGGTAGCAATCAGCCCCAGCATTTT
CDR3aa: CSARDRGRGSNQPQHF

abundance: NA
d_gene: NA
j_gene: TRBJ2-1
v_gene: TRBV28
CDR3nt: TGTGCCAGCAGTTTCGGGCCCGGACATGAGCAGTTCTTC
CDR3aa: CASSFGPGHEQFF

abundance: NA
d_gene: TRBD1
j_gene: TRBJ2-2
v_gene: TRBV5-1
CDR3nt: TGCGCCAGCAGCTTGGAGGGACAGGGGGCCGGGGAGCTGTTTTTT
CDR3aa: CASSLEGQGAGELFF

abundance: NA
d_gene: NA
j_gene: TRBJ2-3
v_gene: TRBV28
CDR3nt: TGTGCCAGCAGTTGGGGCCTTGGGACTAGCACAGATACGCAGTATTTT
CDR3aa: CASSWGLGTSTDTQYF

abundance: NA
d_gene: NA
j_gene: TRBJ1-5
v_gene: TRBV6-2/TRBV6-3
CDR3nt: TGTGCCAGCATGGCGCTTGAGGGTCAGCCCCAGCATTTT
CDR3aa: CASMALEGQPQHF

abundance: NA
d_gene: NA
j_gene: TRBJ1-1
v_gene: TRBV5-5
CDR3nt: TGTGCCAGCAGCCTACGATCGGACCTGAACACTGAAGCTTTCTTT
CDR3aa: CASSLRSDLNTEAFF

abundance: NA
d_gene: NA
j_gene: TRBJ1-1
v_gene: TRBV20-1
CDR3nt: TGCAGTGCTGAGGGGGGGGGTATCGGACGTGAAGCTTTCTTT
CDR3aa: CSAEGGGIGREAFF

abundance: NA
d_gene: TRBD1
j_gene: TRBJ2-2
v_gene: TRBV6-5
CDR3nt: TGTGCCAGCAGTTATGGGCCGGGACAGGGAGGCACCGGGGAGCTGTTTTTT
CDR3aa: CASSYGPGQGGTGELFF

abundance: few
d_gene: TRBD1
j_gene: TRBJ2-7
v_gene: TRBV10-3
CDR3nt: TGTGCCATCAGTGGGACAGGCCCCCACGAGCAGTACTTC
CDR3aa: CAISGTGPHEQYF

abundance: NA
d_gene: TRBD2
j_gene: TRBJ2-1
v_gene: TRBV5-1
CDR3nt: TGCGCCAGCAGCCCCATAGCGGGGACCTACAATGAGCAGTTCTTC
CDR3aa: CASSPIAGTYNEQFF

abundance: NA
d_gene: TRBD2
j_gene: TRBJ2-1
v_gene: TRBV7-2
CDR3nt: TGTGCCAGCAGCTTTCTATTATGGGGGACTAGAGGCAATGAGCAGTTCTTC
CDR3aa: CASSFLLWGTRGNEQFF

abundance: once
d_gene: NA
j_gene: TRBJ1-4
v_gene: TRBV4-3
CDR3nt: TGCGCCAGCAGCCAATCACTGTCTAATGAAAAACTGTTTTTT
CDR3aa: CASSQSLSNEKLFF

abundance: few
d_gene: NA
j_gene: TRBJ2-6
v_gene: TRBV7-8
CDR3nt: TGTGCCAGCAGCTTAACCCACCGCTCTGGGGCCAACGTCCTGACTTTC
CDR3aa: CASSLTHRSGANVLTF

abundance: few
d_gene: TRBD1
j_gene: TRBJ1-3
v_gene: TRBV28
CDR3nt: TGTGCCAGCTCTACTTTACAGGGGGCGGTAGGAAACACCATATATTTT
CDR3aa: CASSTLQGAVGNTIYF

abundance: NA
d_gene: NA
j_gene: TRBJ2-2
v_gene: TRBV11-1
CDR3nt: TGTGCCAGCAGCCCCCCGTGGTCGACGGCAAGGACCGGGGAGCTGTTTTTT
CDR3aa: CASSPPWSTARTGELFF

abundance: many
d_gene: NA
j_gene: TRBJ1-2
v_gene: TRBV12-3/TRBV12-4
CDR3nt: TGTGCCAGCAGCCCACAGGGAGGGTATGGCTACACCTTC
CDR3aa: CASSPQGGYGYTF

abundance: NA
d_gene: NA
j_gene: TRBJ1-1
v_gene: TRBV5-5
CDR3nt: TGTGCCAGCAGCTCCGGGACAATAGACACTGAAGCTTTCTTT
CDR3aa: CASSSGTIDTEAFF

abundance: NA
d_gene: TRBD1
j_gene: TRBJ2-4
v_gene: TRBV12-3/TRBV12-4
CDR3nt: TGTGCCAGCAGTGCCGACAGGGGGAACATTCAGTACTTC
CDR3aa: CASSADRGNIQYF

abundance: NA
d_gene: NA
j_gene: TRBJ1-4
v_gene: TRBV27
CDR3nt: TGTGCCAGCAGAAACACACAGTATGAAAAACTGTTTTTT
CDR3aa: CASRNTQYEKLFF

abundance: NA
d_gene: NA
j_gene: TRBJ2-5
v_gene: TRBV12-3/TRBV12-4
CDR3nt: TGTGCCAGCAGTTTAACCGGGACGAAGCAAGAGACCCAGTACTTC
CDR3aa: CASSLTGTKQETQYF

abundance: few
d_gene: NA
j_gene: TRBJ1-6
v_gene: TRBV12-3/TRBV12-4
CDR3nt: TGTGCCAGCAGGTCCCCGGTCGGGCCCCTCCACTTT
CDR3aa: CASRSPVGPLHF

abundance: few
d_gene: TRBD2
j_gene: TRBJ2-3
v_gene: TRBV20-1
CDR3nt: TGCAGTGCTAGAGGGCTAGCGGGGGGTTTTAGCACAGATACGCAGTATTTT
CDR3aa: CSARGLAGGFSTDTQYF

abundance: NA
d_gene: NA
j_gene: TRBJ1-2
v_gene: TRBV5-5
CDR3nt: TGTGCCAGCACCCCTATAGGGATGCATGGCTACACCTTC
CDR3aa: CASTPIGMHGYTF

abundance: NA
d_gene: TRBD2
j_gene: TRBJ2-1
v_gene: TRBV10-3
CDR3nt: TGTGCCATCAGTGAGTCAGTCGGGGGGTGGGCCAATGAGCAGTTCTTC
CDR3aa: CAISESVGGWANEQFF

abundance: NA
d_gene: TRBD1
j_gene: TRBJ1-1
v_gene: TRBV20-1
CDR3nt: TGCAGTGCTAGAAGTGGAGGGGGCGCGACTGAAGCTTTCTTT
CDR3aa: CSARSGGGATEAFF

abundance: many
d_gene: NA
j_gene: TRBJ2-1
v_gene: TRBV28
CDR3nt: TGTGCCAGCAGCTTACAGGGCTACAATGAGCAGTTCTTC
CDR3aa: CASSLQGYNEQFF

abundance: few
d_gene: NA
j_gene: TRBJ1-2
v_gene: TRBV15
CDR3nt: TGTGCCACCAGCAGTCGACAAGGAGGCTCTCGTCCCTATGGCTACACCTTC
CDR3aa: CATSSRQGGSRPYGYTF

abundance: NA
d_gene: NA
j_gene: TRBJ1-2
v_gene: TRBV28
CDR3nt: TGTGCCAGCGGATTCCAGGGGAGTAACTATGGCTACACCTTC
CDR3aa: CASGFQGSNYGYTF

abundance: NA
d_gene: NA
j_gene: TRBJ2-7
v_gene: TRBV24-1
CDR3nt: TGTGCCACCTCAACGATGTCCCACGAGCAGTACTTC
CDR3aa: CATSTMSHEQYF

abundance: few
d_gene: NA
j_gene: TRBJ1-2
v_gene: TRBV20-1
CDR3nt: TGCAGTGCTAGAGAACGAACGGCAGGGCGTCCTTATGGCTACACCTTC
CDR3aa: CSARERTAGRPYGYTF

abundance: NA
d_gene: TRBD1
j_gene: TRBJ2-7
v_gene: TRBV9
CDR3nt: TGTGCCAGCAGCGTAGAACAGGGGACAGGACATTACGAGCAGTACTTC
CDR3aa: CASSVEQGTGHYEQYF

abundance: many
d_gene: NA
j_gene: TRBJ1-5
v_gene: TRBV2
CDR3nt: TGTGCCAGCAGTGAGGTATACAATCAGCCCCAGCATTTT
CDR3aa: CASSEVYNQPQHF

abundance: NA
d_gene: TRBD1
j_gene: TRBJ2-2
v_gene: TRBV6-5
CDR3nt: TGTGCCAGCAGCTGGAGAGGGACAGGCAACACCGGGGAGCTGTTTTTT
CDR3aa: CASSWRGTGNTGELFF

abundance: few
d_gene: NA
j_gene: TRBJ2-7
v_gene: TRBV7-9
CDR3nt: TGTGCCAGCAGCTTAGGTGCGGAAACCTACGAGCAGTACTTC
CDR3aa: CASSLGAETYEQYF

abundance: NA
d_gene: NA
j_gene: TRBJ2-3
v_gene: TRBV12-3/TRBV12-4
CDR3nt: TGTGCCAGCAGGGCCGGGACAAGCACAGATACGCAGTATTTT
CDR3aa: CASRAGTSTDTQYF

abundance: few
d_gene: TRBD1
j_gene: TRBJ2-7
v_gene: TRBV10-3
CDR3nt: TGTGCCATCAGTGATGATACGGGACAGGGTACCTACGAGCAGTACTTC
CDR3aa: CAISDDTGQGTYEQYF

abundance: NA
d_gene: TRBD1
j_gene: TRBJ1-1
v_gene: TRBV29-1
CDR3nt: TGCAGCGTTGGAGGGACCAGGGGGCTGGCCACTGAAGCTTTCTTT
CDR3aa: CSVGGTRGLATEAFF

abundance: NA
d_gene: NA
j_gene: TRBJ2-1
v_gene: TRBV5-1
CDR3nt: TGCGCCAGCAGCTTGGAGTATGGGGGGATCAAGAGCTCCTACAATGAGCAGTTCTTC
CDR3aa: CASSLEYGGIKSSYNEQFF

abundance: NA
d_gene: TRBD2
j_gene: TRBJ2-1
v_gene: TRBV11-2
CDR3nt: TGTGCCAGCAGCCCCCCGTTGGGACTAGCGGGGAGGAGGGGCAATGAGCAGTTCTTC
CDR3aa: CASSPPLGLAGRRGNEQFF

abundance: few
d_gene: NA
j_gene: TRBJ2-3
v_gene: TRBV5-1
CDR3nt: TGCGCCAGCAGCACGAACCCCACAGATACGCAGTATTTT
CDR3aa: CASSTNPTDTQYF

abundance: NA
d_gene: TRBD2
j_gene: TRBJ2-7
v_gene: TRBV5-1
CDR3nt: TGCGCCAGCAGCCCCGACGGACTAGCGACTTACGAGCAGTACTTC
CDR3aa: CASSPDGLATYEQYF

abundance: few
d_gene: TRBD2
j_gene: TRBJ2-7
v_gene: TRBV20-1
CDR3nt: TGCTGTGCTAGTGAATTTGTGGCTAGCGGCTCCTACGAGCAGTACTTC
CDR3aa: CCASEFVASGSYEQYF

abundance: NA
d_gene: NA
j_gene: TRBJ2-1
v_gene: TRBV7-3
CDR3nt: TGTGCCAGCAGCTTAAAAGGAACCAGACAGTGGGTTTATGAGCAGTTCTTC
CDR3aa: CASSLKGTRQWVYEQFF